This TCR beta chain was recovered during a study of Graves' ophthalmopathy and Graves' hyperthyroidism. CDR1 SGHTA and CDR2 FQGTGA come from the germline V gene. The ends were cut back, 2 bases at V and 2 bases at J, with 6 bases in the middle. This CDR3 comprises 13 residues. Scientists amplified the TCR beta CDR3 regions from RNA transcripts. HTBI-primed first-round RT-PCR preceded second-round multiplex PCR. MiXCR, run by TCRdb on the multiplex PCR reads, gives a single entry per CDR3 protein. The profile covers 650,000 to 900,000 distinct CDR3 sequences, with approximately 40% appearing a single time and roughly 45% taken by the ten largest. Patients were diagnosed from clinical symptoms, serum thyroxine, TRAb, thyroid ultrasound and orbital computed tomography. This clonotype has a count of ten or more.

The sequencing sample was made of peripheral blood. This clonotype originated in an adult man with Graves' ophthalmopathy. The chain employs TRBV7-3 and TRBJ1-1; a possible D gene is TRBD1 (5 bases). This chain's CDR3 is CASSLWGNTEAFF. The DNA for the CDR3 is TGTGCCAGCAGCTTATGGGGCAACACTGAAGCTTTCTTT.